These 3 T cell receptor beta chains were sequenced from one sample in a study of blood T cell repertoires in COVID-19. The method was immunoSEQ multiplex PCR; TCRdb's version includes in-frame clones alone and lacks a portion of them. The sample lists 260,000 or so clones; roughly 88% were seen once. Input material: peripheral blood. These receptor sequences come from a man aged 18-30 years with active or convalescent COVID-19.

V is TRBV11-3 and J is TRBJ1-6; no clear D gene. The germline V and J ends were trimmed by 2 bases and 0 bases, with 2 bases remaining between them. This CDR3 has 14 residues. Germline CDR1 SGHNT, CDR2 YENEEA. CDR3 DNA: TGTGCCAGCAGCTTACGCTCCTATAATTCACCCCTCCACTTT. This sequence encodes CASSLRSYNSPLHF. Full variable domain (rest looked up from reference TRBV11-3 and TRBJ1-6): EAGVVQSPRYKIIEKKQPVAFWCNPISGHNTLYWYLQNLGQGPELLIRYENEEAVDDSQLPKDRFSAERLKGVDSTLKIQPAELGDSAVYLCASSLRSYNSPLHFGNGTRLTVT.

The V gene is TRBV2, the J gene TRBJ2-3, with TRBD2 matching 7 bases. With 1 base clipped from V and 3 bases from J, the junction kept 4 bases outside the gene matches. The CDR3 covers 15 residues. Germline assignment: CDR1 SNHLY and CDR2 FYNNEI. The CDR3 nucleotides read TGTGCCAGCAGTGAAGGCCCGGGGGGAACAGATACGCAGTATTTT. This encodes CASSEGPGGTDTQYF. Complete variable domain (other parts from reference TRBV2 and TRBJ2-3): EPEVTQTPSHQVTQMGQEVILRCVPISNHLYFYWYRQILGQKVEFLVSFYNNEISEKSEIFDDQFSVERPDGSNFTLKIRSTKLEDSAMYFCASSEGPGGTDTQYFGPGTRLTVL.

The chain combines TRBV7-9 with TRBJ2-5; 9 nucleotides agree with TRBD1. CDR1 and CDR2 from the germline V gene are SEHNR and FQNEAQ (reference sequence). J gave up 5 bases and V 6 bases, and 7 bases lay outside the gene matches. This CDR3 comprises 14 residues. The CDR3 nucleotides read TGTGCCAGCAGTCCAACCGGGACAGGGGAGACCCAGTACTTC. Its protein is CASSPTGTGETQYF.